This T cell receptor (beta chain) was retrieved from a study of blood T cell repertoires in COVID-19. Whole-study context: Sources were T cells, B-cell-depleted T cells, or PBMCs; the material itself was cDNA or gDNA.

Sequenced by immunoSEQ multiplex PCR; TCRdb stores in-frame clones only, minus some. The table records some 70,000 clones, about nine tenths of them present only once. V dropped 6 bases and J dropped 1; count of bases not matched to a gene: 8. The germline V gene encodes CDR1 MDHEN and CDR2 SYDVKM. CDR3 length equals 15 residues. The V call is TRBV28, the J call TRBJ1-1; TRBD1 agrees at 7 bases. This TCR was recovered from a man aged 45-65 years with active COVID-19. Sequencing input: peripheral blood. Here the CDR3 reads CASRKRQGRNTEAFF. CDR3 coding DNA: TGTGCCAGCAGGAAACGACAGGGCCGGAACACTGAAGCTTTCTTT.